The clone carrying this T cell receptor (beta chain) was seen a few times. What it binds is unknown. The record originates from a study of T cells in localized non-small cell lung cancer. Study observations and caveats: It remains possible that heterogeneity exists, since only one tumor region was sequenced.

Per the germline V gene, CDR1 is MGHRA and CDR2 is YSYEKL. With V trimmed by 3 bases and J by 4 bases, 5 bases remained unmatched. This CDR3 spans 17 amino acids. Assay used: immunoSEQ multiplex PCR; TCRdb lists only in-frame clones, some missing. The sample contains about 78,000 clones, about four fifths of which appear only once. This chain joins TRBV4-1 and TRBJ2-1; 14 nucleotides align to TRBD2. Sequencing was performed on peripheral blood, taken before any cancer treatment. The TCR originated in a man aged 35 to 70 with stage I lung adenocarcinoma. CDR3 sequence reads: CASSQGTSGGWYNEQFF. DNA for the CDR3: TGCGCCAGCAGCCAGGGGACTAGCGGGGGTTGGTACAATGAGCAGTTCTTC.